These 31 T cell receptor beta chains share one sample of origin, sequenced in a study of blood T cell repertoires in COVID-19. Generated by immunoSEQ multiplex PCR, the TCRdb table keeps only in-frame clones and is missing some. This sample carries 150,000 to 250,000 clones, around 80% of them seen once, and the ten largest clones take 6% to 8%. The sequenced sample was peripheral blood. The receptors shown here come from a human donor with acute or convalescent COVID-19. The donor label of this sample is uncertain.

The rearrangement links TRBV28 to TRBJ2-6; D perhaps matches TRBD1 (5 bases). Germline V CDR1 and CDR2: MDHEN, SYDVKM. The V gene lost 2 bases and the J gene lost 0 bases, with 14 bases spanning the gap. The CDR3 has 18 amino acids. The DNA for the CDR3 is TGTGCCAGCAGTTTAGATCAGGGAACTATCTCTGGGGCCAACGTCCTGACTTTC. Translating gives CASSLDQGTISGANVLTF.

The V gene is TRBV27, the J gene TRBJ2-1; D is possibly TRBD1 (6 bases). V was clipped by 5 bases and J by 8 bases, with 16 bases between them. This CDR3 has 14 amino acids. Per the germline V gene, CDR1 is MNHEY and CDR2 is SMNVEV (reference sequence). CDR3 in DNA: TGTGCCAGCAGTCGTCAGGGGTTTGGCGATGAGCAGTTCTTC. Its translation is CASSRQGFGDEQFF.

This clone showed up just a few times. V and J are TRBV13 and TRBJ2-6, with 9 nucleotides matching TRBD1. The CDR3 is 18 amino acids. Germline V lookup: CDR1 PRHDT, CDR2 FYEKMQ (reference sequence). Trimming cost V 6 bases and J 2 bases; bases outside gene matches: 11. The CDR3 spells CASSLQGAHIAGANVLTF. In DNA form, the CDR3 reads TGTGCCAGCAGTCTACAGGGGGCGCATATCGCTGGGGCCAACGTCCTGACTTTC. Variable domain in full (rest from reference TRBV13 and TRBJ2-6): AAGVIQSPRHLIKEKRETATLKCYPIPRHDTVYWYQQGPGQDPQFLISFYEKMQSDKGSIPDRFSAQQFSDYHSELNMSSLELGDSALYFCASSLQGAHIAGANVLTFGAGSRLTVL.

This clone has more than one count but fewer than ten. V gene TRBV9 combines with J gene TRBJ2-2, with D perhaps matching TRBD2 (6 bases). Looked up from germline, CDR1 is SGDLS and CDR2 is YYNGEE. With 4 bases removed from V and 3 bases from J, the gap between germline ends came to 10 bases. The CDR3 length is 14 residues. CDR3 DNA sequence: TGTGCCAGCAGCTTTGCTAGCGACACCGGGGAGCTGTTTTTT. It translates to CASSFASDTGELFF.

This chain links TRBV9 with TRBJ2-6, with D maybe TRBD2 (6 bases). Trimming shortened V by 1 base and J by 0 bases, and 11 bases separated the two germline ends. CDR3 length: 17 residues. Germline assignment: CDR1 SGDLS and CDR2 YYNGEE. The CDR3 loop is CASSVSGRYSGANVLTF. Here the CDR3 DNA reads TGTGCCAGCAGCGTATCAGGGAGGTACTCTGGGGCCAACGTCCTGACTTTC.

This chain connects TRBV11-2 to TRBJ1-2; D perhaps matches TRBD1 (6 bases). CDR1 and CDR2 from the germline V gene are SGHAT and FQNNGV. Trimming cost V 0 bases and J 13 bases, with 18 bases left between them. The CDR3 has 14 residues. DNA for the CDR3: TGTGCCAGCAGCTTAGATTGGCGAACAGGGCTCTGCACCTTC. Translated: CASSLDWRTGLCTF. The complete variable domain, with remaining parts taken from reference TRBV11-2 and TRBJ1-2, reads EAGVAQSPRYKIIEKRQSVAFWCNPISGHATLYWYQQILGQGPKLLIQFQNNGVVDDSQLPKDRFSAERLKGVDSTLKIQPAKLEDSAVYLCASSLDWRTGLCTFGSGTRLTVV.

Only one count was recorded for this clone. The CDR3 here is CSASVQGVTEQYF. CDR3 DNA: TGCAGTGCTAGTGTCCAGGGGGTCACCGAGCAGTACTTC. This chain joins TRBV20-1 and TRBJ2-7; 7 nucleotides line up with TRBD1. Per germline, CDR1 DFQATT and CDR2 SNEGSKA (reference sequence). The trim removed 3 bases at V and 6 bases at J, leaving 8 bases unmatched. The CDR3 spans 13 residues.

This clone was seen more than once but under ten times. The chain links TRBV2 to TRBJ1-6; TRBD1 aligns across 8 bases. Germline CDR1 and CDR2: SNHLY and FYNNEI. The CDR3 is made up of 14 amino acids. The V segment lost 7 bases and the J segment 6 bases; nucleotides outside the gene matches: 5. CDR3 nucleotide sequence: TGTGCCAGCATTCGACAGGGGAGTAATTCACCCCTCCACTTT. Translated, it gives CASIRQGSNSPLHF.

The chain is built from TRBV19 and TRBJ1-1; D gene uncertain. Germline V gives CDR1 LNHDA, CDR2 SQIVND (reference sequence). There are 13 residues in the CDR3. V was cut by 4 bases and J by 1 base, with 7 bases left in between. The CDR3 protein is CASSTRQNTEAFF. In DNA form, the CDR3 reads TGTGCCAGTAGTACCCGACAGAACACTGAAGCTTTCTTT.

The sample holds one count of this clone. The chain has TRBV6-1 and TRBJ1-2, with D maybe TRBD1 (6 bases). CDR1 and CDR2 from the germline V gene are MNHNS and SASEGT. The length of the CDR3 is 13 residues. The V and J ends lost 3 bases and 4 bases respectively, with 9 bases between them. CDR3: CASSETGVYGYTF. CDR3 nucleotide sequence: TGTGCCAGCAGTGAGACAGGAGTCTATGGCTACACCTTC.

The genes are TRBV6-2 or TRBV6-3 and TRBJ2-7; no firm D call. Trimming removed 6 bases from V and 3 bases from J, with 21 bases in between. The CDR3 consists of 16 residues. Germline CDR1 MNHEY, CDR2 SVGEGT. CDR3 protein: CASSKPESLDFYEQYF. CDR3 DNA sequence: TGTGCCAGCAGCAAACCGGAGTCCCTTGACTTCTACGAGCAGTACTTC.

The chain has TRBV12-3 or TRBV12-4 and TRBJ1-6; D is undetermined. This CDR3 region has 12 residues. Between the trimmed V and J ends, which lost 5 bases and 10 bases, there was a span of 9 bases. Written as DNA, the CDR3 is TGTGCCAGCAGTGGGCCCCGGTCACCCCTCCACTTT. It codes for CASSGPRSPLHF.

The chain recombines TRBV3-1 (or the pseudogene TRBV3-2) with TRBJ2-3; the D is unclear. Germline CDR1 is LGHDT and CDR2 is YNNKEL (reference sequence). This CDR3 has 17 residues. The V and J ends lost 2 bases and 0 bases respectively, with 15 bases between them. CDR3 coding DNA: TGTGCCAGCAGCCAAATCCCGCGAGAAACTAGCACAGATACGCAGTATTTT. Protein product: CASSQIPRETSTDTQYF.

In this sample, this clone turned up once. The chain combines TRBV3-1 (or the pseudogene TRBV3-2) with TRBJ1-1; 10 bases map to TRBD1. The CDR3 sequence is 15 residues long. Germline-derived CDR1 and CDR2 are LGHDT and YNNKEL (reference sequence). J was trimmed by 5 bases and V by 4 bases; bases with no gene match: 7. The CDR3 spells CASSLDRGRVTEAFF. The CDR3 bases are TGTGCCAGCAGCCTCGACAGGGGGCGGGTTACTGAAGCTTTCTTT.

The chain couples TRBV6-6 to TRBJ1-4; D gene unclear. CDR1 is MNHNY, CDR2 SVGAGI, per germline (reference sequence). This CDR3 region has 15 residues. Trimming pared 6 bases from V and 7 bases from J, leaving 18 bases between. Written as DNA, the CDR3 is TGTGCCAGCAGCCGCTCCAGAACCCTGGCTGAAAAACTGTTTTTT. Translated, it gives CASSRSRTLAEKLFF.

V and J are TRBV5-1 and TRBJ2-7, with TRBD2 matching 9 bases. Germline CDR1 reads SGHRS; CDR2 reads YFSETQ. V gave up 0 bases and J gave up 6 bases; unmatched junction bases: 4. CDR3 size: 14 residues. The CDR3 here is CASSLVAGGLEQYF. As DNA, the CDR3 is TGCGCCAGCAGCTTGGTTGCGGGAGGGCTCGAGCAGTACTTC.

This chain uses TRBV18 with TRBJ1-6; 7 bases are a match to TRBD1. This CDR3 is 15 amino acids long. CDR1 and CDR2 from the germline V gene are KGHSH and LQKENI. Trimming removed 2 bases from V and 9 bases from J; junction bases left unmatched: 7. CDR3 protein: CASSPMAGGGSPLHF. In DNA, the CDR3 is TGTGCCAGCTCACCAATGGCAGGGGGTGGTTCACCCCTCCACTTT.

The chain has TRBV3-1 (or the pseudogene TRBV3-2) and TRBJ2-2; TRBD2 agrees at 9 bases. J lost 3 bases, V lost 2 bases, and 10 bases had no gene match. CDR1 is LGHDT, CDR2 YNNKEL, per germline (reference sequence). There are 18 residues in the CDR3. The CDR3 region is CASSQRRGAGGHTGELFF. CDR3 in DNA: TGTGCCAGCAGCCAAAGGCGGGGAGCGGGAGGCCACACCGGGGAGCTGTTTTTT.

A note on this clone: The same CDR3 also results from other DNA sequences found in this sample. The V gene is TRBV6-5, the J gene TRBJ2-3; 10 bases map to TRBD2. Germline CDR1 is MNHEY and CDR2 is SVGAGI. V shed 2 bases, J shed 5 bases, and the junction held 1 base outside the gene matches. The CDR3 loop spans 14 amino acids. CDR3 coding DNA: TGTGCCAGCAGTTACAGACTAGCGGGAGATACGCAGTATTTT. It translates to CASSYRLAGDTQYF.

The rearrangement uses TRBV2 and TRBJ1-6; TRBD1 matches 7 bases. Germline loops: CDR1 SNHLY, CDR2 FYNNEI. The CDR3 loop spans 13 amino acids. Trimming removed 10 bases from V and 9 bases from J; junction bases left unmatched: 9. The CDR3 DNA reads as TGTGCCACCGAAAGACAGGGAGGTTCACCCCTCCACTTT. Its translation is CATERQGGSPLHF.

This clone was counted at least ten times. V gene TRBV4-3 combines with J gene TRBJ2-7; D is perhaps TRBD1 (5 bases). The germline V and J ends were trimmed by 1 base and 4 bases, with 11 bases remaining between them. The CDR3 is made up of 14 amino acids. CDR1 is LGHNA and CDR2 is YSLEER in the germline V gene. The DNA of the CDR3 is TGCGCCAGCAGCCAAGCTTGGCAGGGTTACGAGCAGTACTTC. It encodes CASSQAWQGYEQYF.

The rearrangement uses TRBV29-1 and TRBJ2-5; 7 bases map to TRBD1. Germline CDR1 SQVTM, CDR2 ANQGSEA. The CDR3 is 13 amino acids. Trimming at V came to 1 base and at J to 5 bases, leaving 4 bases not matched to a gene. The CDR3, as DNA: TGCAGCGTTGAAGGACAGGGCCGGGAGACCCAGTACTTC. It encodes CSVEGQGRETQYF.

The CDR3 DNA reads as TGTGCCAGCAGTAACGGACTAGCGGGAGACTCGTACACCGGGGAGCTGTTTTTT. This encodes CASSNGLAGDSYTGELFF. The rearrangement links TRBV7-8 to TRBJ2-2; 13 bases agree with TRBD2. The CDR3 is 18 residues long. The V gene end was trimmed by 6 bases and the J gene end by 3 bases; junction bases not matched to a gene: 10. Germline values: CDR1 SGHVS, CDR2 FQNEAQ. Full variable domain (outside the CDR3, taken from reference TRBV7-8 and TRBJ2-2): GAGVSQSPRYKVAKRGQDVALRCDPISGHVSLFWYQQALGQGPEFLTYFQNEAQLDKSGLPSDRFFAERPEGSVSTLKIQRTQQEDSAVYLCASSNGLAGDSYTGELFFGEGSRLTVL.

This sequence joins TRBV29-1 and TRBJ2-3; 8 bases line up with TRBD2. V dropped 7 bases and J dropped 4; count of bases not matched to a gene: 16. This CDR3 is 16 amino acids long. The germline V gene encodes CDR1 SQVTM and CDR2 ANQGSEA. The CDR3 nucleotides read TGCAGCGCTGTCATCGTTGCGGGAGGTCTAGCAGATACGCAGTATTTT. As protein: CSAVIVAGGLADTQYF.

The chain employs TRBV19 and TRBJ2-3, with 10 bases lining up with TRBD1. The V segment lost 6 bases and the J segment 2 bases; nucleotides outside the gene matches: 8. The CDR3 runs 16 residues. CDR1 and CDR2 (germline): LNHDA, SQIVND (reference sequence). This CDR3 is CASSLQGQGVTDTQYF. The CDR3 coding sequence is TGTGCCAGTAGCCTACAAGGACAGGGGGTCACAGATACGCAGTATTTT.

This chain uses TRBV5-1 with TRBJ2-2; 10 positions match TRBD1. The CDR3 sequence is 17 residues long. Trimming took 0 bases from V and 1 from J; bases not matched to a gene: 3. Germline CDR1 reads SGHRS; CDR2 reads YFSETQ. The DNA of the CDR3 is TGCGCCAGCAGCTTGGGACAGGGGGCATGGAACACCGGGGAGCTGTTTTTT. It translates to CASSLGQGAWNTGELFF.

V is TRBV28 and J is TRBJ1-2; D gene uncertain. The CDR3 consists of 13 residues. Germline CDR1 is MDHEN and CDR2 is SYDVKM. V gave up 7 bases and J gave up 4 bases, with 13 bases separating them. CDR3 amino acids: CASKSSGFYGYTF. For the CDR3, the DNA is TGTGCCAGCAAAAGCTCCGGGTTCTATGGCTACACCTTC.

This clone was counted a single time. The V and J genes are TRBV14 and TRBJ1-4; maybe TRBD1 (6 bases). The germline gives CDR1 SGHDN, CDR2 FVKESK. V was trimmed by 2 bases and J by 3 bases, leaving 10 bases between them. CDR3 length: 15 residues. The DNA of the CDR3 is TGTGCCAGCAGCCAACAGGGGTTAGCTAATGAAAAACTGTTTTTT. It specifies CASSQQGLANEKLFF.

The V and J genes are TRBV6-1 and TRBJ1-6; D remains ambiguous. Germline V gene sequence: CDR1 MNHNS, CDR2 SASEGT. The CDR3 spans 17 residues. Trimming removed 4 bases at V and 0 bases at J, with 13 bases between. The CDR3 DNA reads TGTGCCAGCAGTGCCGGGGTGTCAAGCTCCTATAATTCACCCCTCCACTTT. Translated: CASSAGVSSSYNSPLHF.

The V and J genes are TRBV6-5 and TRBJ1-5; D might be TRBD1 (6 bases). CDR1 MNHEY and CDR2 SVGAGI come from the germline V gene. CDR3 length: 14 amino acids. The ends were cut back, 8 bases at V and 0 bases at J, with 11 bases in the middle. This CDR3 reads CASGTPYSNQPQHF. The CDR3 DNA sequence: TGTGCCAGCGGGACACCGTATAGCAATCAGCCCCAGCATTTT.

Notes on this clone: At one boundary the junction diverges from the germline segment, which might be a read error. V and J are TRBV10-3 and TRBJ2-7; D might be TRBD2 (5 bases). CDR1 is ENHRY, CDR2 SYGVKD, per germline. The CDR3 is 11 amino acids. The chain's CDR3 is CATSGSYEQYF. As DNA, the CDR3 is TGTGCCACCAGTGGGAGCTACGAGCAGTACTTC.